This T cell receptor (beta chain) was observed in a study of blood T cell repertoires in COVID-19. CDR3 length: 14 amino acids. J lost 7 bases, V lost 2 bases, and 5 bases had no gene match. Per the germline V gene, CDR1 is MDHEN and CDR2 is SYDVKM. Method: immunoSEQ multiplex PCR; TCRdb's copy keeps in-frame clones and lacks some. The table has 200,000 to 300,000 clones, 86% seen once. The receptor was isolated from a woman under 30 who had recovered from COVID-19. The J gene is TRBJ1-5, the V gene TRBV28; 7 bases are shared with TRBD1. Sequencing used PBMCs or T cells enriched from blood (not recorded which). The CDR3 reads CASSLQGGHQPQHF. The CDR3, as DNA: TGTGCCAGCAGTTTACAGGGGGGCCACCAGCCCCAGCATTTT.